The sequence of this T cell receptor (beta chain) was determined in a study of T cells in Graves' hyperthyroidism and ophthalmopathy. Study-level background: Peripheral blood draws took place at initial diagnosis, ahead of any treatment. The study, taken as a whole, reports: Most expanded thyroid clonotypes above 0.001 recurred in blood.

This clonotype was seen ten or more times. Antigen specificity is unknown. TCR beta CDR3 region amplification was performed from RNA transcripts. The HTBI set primed first-round TCR CDR3 RT-PCR. Each CDR3 protein gets one entry after TCRdb re-called the multiplex PCR reads with MiXCR. Of approximately 400,000 distinct CDR3 sequences in the sample, less than 15% were seen once. Recently diagnosed hyperthyroidism of less than 2 months' duration affected patients aged 18 to 65. Lactation, pregnancy, other autoimmune disease or uncontrolled infection led to exclusion of patients. Sequenced material: blood. The sequence was collected from a man aged 25-40 years with Graves' hyperthyroidism that later progressed to Graves' ophthalmopathy.

The CDR3 sequence is CASSQAKRDSLTSAEAFF. The CDR3 coding sequence is TGTGCCAGCAGCCAAGCCAAGCGGGACAGCCTCACAAGCGCTGAAGCTTTCTTT. This chain uses TRBV4-2 with TRBJ1-1, with 7 bases matching TRBD1. CDR3 size: 18 residues. Trimming removed 1 base from V and 6 bases from J; junction bases left unmatched: 17. The germline V gene encodes CDR1 LGHNA and CDR2 YNFKEQ.